Listed below are T cell receptor beta chains from one sample, sequenced in a study of response to subunit inactivated influenza vaccine. TCRdb recomputed calls from the RT-PCR reads with MiXCR, one row per CDR3 protein. The sample lists 600,000 to 850,000 distinct CDR3 sequences, around 15% occurring once. The source material was PBMCs from blood, sampled around 14 days before vaccination. The receptors derive from a man in his fifties or sixties who received an inactivated influenza vaccine. CDR3s include the opening cysteine and the closing phenylalanine or tryptophan. The D gene is left open where the match is weak. Some rows have no size entry. The others give once, few or many, or a class for an expanded clone.

j_call | clone_size | d_call | v_call | cdr3_aa | cdr3_nt
TRBJ2-5 | many | TRBD2 | TRBV4-2 | CASSQATSGKETQYF | TGTGCCAGCAGCCAAGCGACTAGCGGTAAAGAGACCCAGTACTTC
TRBJ1-2 | few | TRBD1 | TRBV20-1 | CSASSEGARYGYTF | TGCAGTGCCAGCTCGGAGGGGGCCCGCTATGGCTACACCTTC
TRBJ1-1 | many | . | TRBV27 | CASSPHARGRWNTEAFF | TGTGCCAGCAGCCCCCACGCGAGGGGCCGATGGAACACTGAAGCTTTCTTT
TRBJ1-2 | few | TRBD1 | TRBV15 | CATSPPGQGWYGYTF | TGTGCCACCAGCCCTCCGGGACAGGGGTGGTATGGCTACACCTTC
TRBJ2-5 | . | TRBD1 | TRBV15 | CATSTGQGWETQYF | TGTGCCACCAGCACCGGACAGGGGTGGGAGACCCAGTACTTC
TRBJ2-1 | few | . | TRBV6-2/TRBV6-3 | CASSNSAAYNEQFF | TGTGCCAGCAGTAATTCAGCAGCTTACAATGAGCAGTTCTTC
TRBJ2-2 | many | . | TRBV4-3 | CASSQGGSAGELFF | TGCGCCAGCAGCCAAGGAGGGTCGGCCGGGGAGCTGTTTTTT
TRBJ2-7 | . | . | TRBV7-2 | CASSLKQGGEQYF | TGTGCCAGCAGCTTAAAACAGGGTGGCGAGCAGTACTTC
TRBJ2-1 | . | . | TRBV4-3 | CASSQELVGPYNEQFF | TGCGCCAGCAGCCAAGAATTGGTAGGCCCCTACAATGAGCAGTTCTTC
TRBJ1-2 | . | . | TRBV28 | CASTPGRAGRGYTF | TGTGCCAGCACTCCCGGGCGGGCAGGGCGAGGCTACACCTTC
TRBJ2-3 | . | . | TRBV7-2 | CASSLQGSLSTDTQYF | TGTGCCAGCAGCTTACAGGGTTCCCTCAGCACAGATACGCAGTATTTT
TRBJ2-4 | few | . | TRBV6-1 | CASAGSGRAKNIQYF | TGTGCCAGCGCGGGGTCGGGGAGGGCCAAAAACATTCAGTACTTC
TRBJ1-2 | many | TRBD1 | TRBV7-2 | CASSAGGQGTSYGYTF | TGTGCCAGCAGCGCGGGTGGACAGGGGACCTCCTATGGCTACACCTTC